These T cell receptor beta chains were read from a single sample in a study of shared clonotypes between healthy human individuals. Profiling relied on immunoSEQ multiplex PCR, and the TCRdb table lists in-frame clones only, not all of them. The data contain 600,000 to 700,000 clones, 55% to 85% of them singletons. Sequenced: memory CD4+ T cells sorted from blood. Every receptor here comes from a woman aged 25-40 years in good health. CDR3s include the opening cysteine and the closing phenylalanine or tryptophan. The D gene is left open where the match is weak. Some rows have no size entry. The others give once, few or many, or a class for an expanded clone.

TRBJ2-2 . . TRBV7-8 TGTGCCAGCAGCTTAGGCGGCAGGGAAACCGGGGAGCTGTTTTTT CASSLGGRETGELFF
TRBJ2-2 . . TRBV9 TGTGCCAGCAGCGTAGTACCTAGCGCGAACACCGGGGAGCTGTTTTTT CASSVVPSANTGELFF
TRBJ2-1 TRBD2 many TRBV6-5 TGTGCCAGCCGTGGACTAGCGGCCTACAATGAGCAGTTCTTC CASRGLAAYNEQFF
TRBJ2-1 . . TRBV11-2 TGTGCCAGCAGCTACGGACAGACCCAGTTCTTC CASSYGQTQFF
TRBJ2-7 . . TRBV21-1 TGTGCCAGCAACCCGGGGGGGACATGGACGGGAGGGCCCTACGAGCAGTACTTC CASNPGGTWTGGPYEQYF
TRBJ2-7 . . TRBV19 TGTGCCAGTAGTGCAGACCGCGCCTCCCCCTACGAGCAGTACTTC CASSADRASPYEQYF
TRBJ2-5 TRBD1 . TRBV5-6 TGTGCCAGCAGCTACCTCAGGGGGCTGGAGACCCAGTACTTC CASSYLRGLETQYF
TRBJ2-1 TRBD2 . TRBV5-1 TGCGCCAGCAGCTTTAGCGGGACAACTTACAATGAGCAGTTCTTC CASSFSGTTYNEQFF
TRBJ2-1 . . TRBV20-1 TGCAGTGCTAGACGGGGAAATGAGCAGTTCTTC CSARRGNEQFF
TRBJ1-6 . . TRBV2 TGTGCCAGCTCCCCTCAGGGGTCCCAGGGCCTACCCCTCCACTTT CASSPQGSQGLPLHF
TRBJ1-2 . few TRBV18 TGTGCCAGCTCACCAGAGGGGAGCTATGGCTACACCTTC CASSPEGSYGYTF
TRBJ2-7 . . TRBV29-1 TGCAGCTACGGCCCGGGACCGTTCTACGAGCAGTACTTC CSYGPGPFYEQYF
TRBJ2-3 TRBD2 once TRBV28 TGTGCCAGCAGCCCTCCGCTAGGGGTTCTAGCGGGAGCTGCAGATACGCAGTATTTT CASSPPLGVLAGAADTQYF
TRBJ1-2 . . TRBV19 TGTGCCAGTAGTATCTTGGACAGCTTGAGAAATGGCTACACCTTC CASSILDSLRNGYTF
TRBJ1-2 . . TRBV19 TGTGCCAGTAGTATGATGACTGATAACTATGGCTACACCTTC CASSMMTDNYGYTF
TRBJ1-3 . few TRBV2 TGTGCCAGCAGTCCCGAACACGCGAGCTCTGGAAACACCATATATTTT CASSPEHASSGNTIYF
TRBJ2-7 . . TRBV20-1 TGCAGCGCTCCAAAGGGGTACGAGCAGTACTTC CSAPKGYEQYF
TRBJ2-2 . once TRBV6-6 TGTGCCAGCCGGGAACTAGTGAACACCGGGGAGCTGTTTTTT CASRELVNTGELFF
TRBJ2-7 . . TRBV28 TGTGCCAGCAGAGAGGGCCAGGGTTTCTACGAGCAGTACTTC CASREGQGFYEQYF
TRBJ2-7 TRBD2 few TRBV5-4 TGTGCCAGCAGCTTGGTTGGTGCTAGCGGCTACGAGCAGTACTTC CASSLVGASGYEQYF
TRBJ2-5 TRBD2 . TRBV5-4 TGTGCCAGCAGCTCGCAGCGGGAGTGGGAAGAGACCCAGTACTTC CASSSQREWEETQYF
TRBJ1-1 TRBD1 . TRBV5-1 TGCGCCAGCAGCTCGGGGGGACAGCAGAACACTGAAGCTTTCTTT CASSSGGQQNTEAFF
TRBJ2-7 . . TRBV19 TGTGCCAGTAGTATGGGGCAGGGAGTATACGAGCAGTACTTC CASSMGQGVYEQYF
TRBJ2-7 . . TRBV11-2 TGTGCCAGCAGCTTAGGGACTGGGGTGACCTACGAGCAGTACTTC CASSLGTGVTYEQYF
TRBJ2-3 . . TRBV5-6 TGTGCCAGCAGCATCGGCGGGATTCGCACAGATACGCAGTATTTT CASSIGGIRTDTQYF
TRBJ2-2 . . TRBV5-1 TGCGCCAGCAGCTTAAATAGAGTTGTCGGGGAGCTGTTTTTT CASSLNRVVGELFF
TRBJ2-7 TRBD2 . TRBV11-2 TGTGCCAGCAGCTCTCCGGGACTAGCGGGAGTTCAGTACTTC CASSSPGLAGVQYF
TRBJ2-7 . once TRBV27 TGTGCCAGCAGACGGAACCCAGACTACGAGCAGTACTTC CASRRNPDYEQYF
TRBJ2-5 TRBD1 . TRBV14 TGTGCCAGCAGCAACAGGGGGCTTGGGACCCAGTACTTC CASSNRGLGTQYF
TRBJ2-1 . . TRBV5-1 TGCGCCAGCAGTCATGACAGTAGCTCCTACAATGAGCAGTTCTTC CASSHDSSSYNEQFF
TRBJ2-7 TRBD1 . TRBV7-2 TGTGCCAGCAGCCCTGGGACAGCCTTCTACGAGCAGTACTTC CASSPGTAFYEQYF
TRBJ1-1 . . TRBV11-1 TGTGCCAGCAGCTCCGGGGAGAACACTGAAGCTTTCTTT CASSSGENTEAFF
TRBJ1-5 . . TRBV7-9 TGTGCCAGCAGCCCCCACGGGGGCCAGAATCAGCCCCAGCATTTT CASSPHGGQNQPQHF
TRBJ1-3 TRBD1 . TRBV6-5 TGTGCCAGCGGAGAGACAGGGAGCTCTGGAAACACCATATATTTT CASGETGSSGNTIYF
TRBJ2-7 TRBD2 . TRBV7-3 TGTGCCAGCAGCGTCACTAGCGACCGAATCTACGAGCAGTACTTC CASSVTSDRIYEQYF
TRBJ1-2 . . TRBV7-9 TGTGCCAGCAGTTCGATTCCAGGGACTCATGGCTACACCTTC CASSSIPGTHGYTF
TRBJ2-5 TRBD2 once TRBV5-4 TGTGCCAGCAGTTCTACTAGCGGGAGAGAAGGAGAGACCCAGTACTTC CASSSTSGREGETQYF